Listed below are T cell receptor beta chains from one sample, sequenced in a study of T cells in Graves' hyperthyroidism and ophthalmopathy. TCRdb reprocessed the multiplex PCR reads with MiXCR, giving one entry per CDR3 protein. The sample has roughly 550,000 distinct CDR3 sequences; around 15% are singletons. Sequencing was performed on blood. The receptor set was obtained from a woman in her 30s with Graves' ophthalmopathy. Both conserved end residues are part of each CDR3. D genes are given only for firm matches. A clone size is listed for some rows: how often the clone was seen (once, few, many), or a class if it is expanded.

v_call: TRBV10-3; j_call: TRBJ1-5; clone_size: few; d_call: TRBD1; cdr3_nt: TGTGCCATCAGTGAGTCGTCAGGGGGCTTTGATCAGCCCCAGCATTTT; cdr3_aa: CAISESSGGFDQPQHF
v_call: TRBV20-1; j_call: TRBJ2-1; clone_size: NA; d_call: TRBD1; cdr3_nt: TGCAGTGCTAGAGTGGCAGGGGGCTCAGGGGAGCAGTTCTTC; cdr3_aa: CSARVAGGSGEQFF
v_call: TRBV7-9; j_call: TRBJ2-7; clone_size: NA; d_call: NA; cdr3_nt: TGTGCCAGCAGCAACCCTGGAGAACGACAGAGCTCCTACGAGCAGTACTTC; cdr3_aa: CASSNPGERQSSYEQYF
v_call: TRBV27; j_call: TRBJ1-6; clone_size: many; d_call: NA; cdr3_nt: TGTGCCAGCAGTTTAAGATCCAGGGATTCACCCCTCCACTTT; cdr3_aa: CASSLRSRDSPLHF
v_call: TRBV28; j_call: TRBJ1-6; clone_size: few; d_call: NA; cdr3_nt: TGTGCCAGCCGGGGGGGCCCACCCCTCCACTTT; cdr3_aa: CASRGGPPLHF
v_call: TRBV12-3/TRBV12-4; j_call: TRBJ1-1; clone_size: many; d_call: NA; cdr3_nt: TGTGCCAGCAGTTTTCCAATGAACACTGAAGCTTTCTTT; cdr3_aa: CASSFPMNTEAFF
v_call: TRBV28; j_call: TRBJ1-1; clone_size: many; d_call: NA; cdr3_nt: TGTGCCAGCGCAGCCACAGTGAACACTGAAGCTTTCTTT; cdr3_aa: CASAATVNTEAFF
v_call: TRBV12-3/TRBV12-4; j_call: TRBJ2-7; clone_size: NA; d_call: NA; cdr3_nt: TGTGCCAGCGGTGAAACGGTCTCCTACGAGCAGTACTTC; cdr3_aa: CASGETVSYEQYF
v_call: TRBV12-3/TRBV12-4; j_call: TRBJ1-2; clone_size: few; d_call: NA; cdr3_nt: TGTGCCAGCAGTAACAGGGTGAATGGCTACACCTTC; cdr3_aa: CASSNRVNGYTF
v_call: TRBV18; j_call: TRBJ2-1; clone_size: few; d_call: TRBD1; cdr3_nt: TGTGCCAGCTCCCTGCGCCTCACCGGGACAGGGGCTAATGAGCAGTTCTTC; cdr3_aa: CASSLRLTGTGANEQFF
v_call: TRBV5-1; j_call: TRBJ2-3; clone_size: many; d_call: NA; cdr3_nt: TGCGCCAGCAGCTCGGGACCCCAGGGGAGCACAGATACGCAGTATTTT; cdr3_aa: CASSSGPQGSTDTQYF
v_call: TRBV7-9; j_call: TRBJ1-5; clone_size: NA; d_call: NA; cdr3_nt: TGTGCCAGCAGCGGTGGGGGGGTACAGCCCCAGCATTTT; cdr3_aa: CASSGGGVQPQHF
v_call: TRBV7-9; j_call: TRBJ2-3; clone_size: many; d_call: NA; cdr3_nt: TGTGCCAGCAGCTCCATGGGAGGCACAGATACGCAGTATTTT; cdr3_aa: CASSSMGGTDTQYF
v_call: TRBV3-1; j_call: TRBJ2-7; clone_size: many; d_call: NA; cdr3_nt: TGTGCCAGCAGCCAACGTCCGGACGCCTACGAGCAGTACTTC; cdr3_aa: CASSQRPDAYEQYF
v_call: TRBV27; j_call: TRBJ1-2; clone_size: many; d_call: TRBD1; cdr3_nt: TGTGCCAGCAGTTTTACGGGACAGGGTACTGGCTACACCTTC; cdr3_aa: CASSFTGQGTGYTF
v_call: TRBV27; j_call: TRBJ1-2; clone_size: many; d_call: TRBD1; cdr3_nt: TGTGCCAGCAGTAGGACAGGGGGCGCCCGGTATGGCTACACCTTC; cdr3_aa: CASSRTGGARYGYTF
v_call: TRBV6-5; j_call: TRBJ1-2; clone_size: many; d_call: TRBD1; cdr3_nt: TGTGCCAGCAGTTACTCTACAGGGGGCCAAAATGGCTACACCTTC; cdr3_aa: CASSYSTGGQNGYTF
v_call: TRBV13; j_call: TRBJ2-1; clone_size: many; d_call: NA; cdr3_nt: TGTGCCAGCAGCTTAATACTAAATGAGCAGTTCTTC; cdr3_aa: CASSLILNEQFF
v_call: TRBV25-1; j_call: TRBJ1-1; clone_size: NA; d_call: NA; cdr3_nt: TGTGCCAGCAGTGAGCCGGGGATCGGCACTGAAGCTTTCTTT; cdr3_aa: CASSEPGIGTEAFF
v_call: TRBV29-1; j_call: TRBJ2-7; clone_size: NA; d_call: NA; cdr3_nt: TGCAGCGTGTATACCACCGGGGCCCTGGAGCAGTACTTC; cdr3_aa: CSVYTTGALEQYF
v_call: TRBV19; j_call: TRBJ1-1; clone_size: NA; d_call: NA; cdr3_nt: TGTGCCAGTACCTCATCCGTAGGTGAAGCTTTCTTT; cdr3_aa: CASTSSVGEAFF
v_call: TRBV18; j_call: TRBJ1-4; clone_size: few; d_call: NA; cdr3_nt: TGTGCCAGCTCACCACGGAATAATGAAAAACTGTTTTTT; cdr3_aa: CASSPRNNEKLFF
v_call: TRBV18; j_call: TRBJ2-3; clone_size: few; d_call: NA; cdr3_nt: TGTGCCAGCTCACCAAATCAGGAAACAGATACGCAGTATTTT; cdr3_aa: CASSPNQETDTQYF
v_call: TRBV20-1; j_call: TRBJ2-5; clone_size: many; d_call: TRBD1; cdr3_nt: TGCAGTGCCACCGGGACAGGGAGAGAGACCCAGTACTTC; cdr3_aa: CSATGTGRETQYF
v_call: TRBV28; j_call: TRBJ1-2; clone_size: many; d_call: NA; cdr3_nt: TGTGCCACCCAAAACTATGGCTACACCTTC; cdr3_aa: CATQNYGYTF
v_call: TRBV5-1; j_call: TRBJ1-5; clone_size: NA; d_call: NA; cdr3_nt: TGCGCCAGCAGCTTGGGGGGCATGGGTAGCAATCAGCCCCAGCATTTT; cdr3_aa: CASSLGGMGSNQPQHF
v_call: TRBV4-1; j_call: TRBJ2-3; clone_size: few; d_call: NA; cdr3_nt: TGCGCCAGCAGCCCGCGGCTGACAGCAAACACAGATACGCAGTATTTT; cdr3_aa: CASSPRLTANTDTQYF
v_call: TRBV20-1; j_call: TRBJ2-3; clone_size: many; d_call: TRBD2; cdr3_nt: TGCAGTGCTAGATGGCGGGAGCGCGGTACAGATACGCAGTATTTT; cdr3_aa: CSARWRERGTDTQYF
v_call: TRBV7-2; j_call: TRBJ2-2; clone_size: few; d_call: NA; cdr3_nt: TGTGCCAGCAGCTTGGTTTGGCCGTCTAGCCTGGTAGACACCGGGGAGCTGTTTTTT; cdr3_aa: CASSLVWPSSLVDTGELFF
v_call: TRBV4-3; j_call: TRBJ2-2; clone_size: many; d_call: NA; cdr3_nt: TGCGCCAGCAGCCATGACAGGATGAACACCGGGGAGCTGTTTTTT; cdr3_aa: CASSHDRMNTGELFF
v_call: TRBV4-2; j_call: TRBJ2-1; clone_size: many; d_call: TRBD2; cdr3_nt: TGTGCCAGCAGCCGAGTCAGCGGGAGGGCCAACACTAGGAAGAACAATGAGCAGTTCTTC; cdr3_aa: CASSRVSGRANTRKNNEQFF
v_call: TRBV7-2; j_call: TRBJ2-4; clone_size: many; d_call: TRBD1; cdr3_nt: TGTGCCAGCAGCCGGGACAGGGGGCTGGGCGACATTCAGTACTTC; cdr3_aa: CASSRDRGLGDIQYF
v_call: TRBV4-1; j_call: TRBJ2-5; clone_size: NA; d_call: NA; cdr3_nt: TGCGCCAGCAGCGGCCGGGGGTGGCAAGAGACCCAGTACTTC; cdr3_aa: CASSGRGWQETQYF
v_call: TRBV19; j_call: TRBJ2-3; clone_size: once; d_call: NA; cdr3_nt: TGTGCCAGTAGTAATCGGGGGATGACAGATACGCAGTATTTT; cdr3_aa: CASSNRGMTDTQYF
v_call: TRBV12-3/TRBV12-4; j_call: TRBJ1-2; clone_size: NA; d_call: NA; cdr3_nt: TGTGCCAGCAGTTTAGTAGGGGACGGGGTACAGGGCTACACCTTC; cdr3_aa: CASSLVGDGVQGYTF
v_call: TRBV5-1; j_call: TRBJ1-3; clone_size: NA; d_call: TRBD1; cdr3_nt: TGCGCCAGCAGCGCGCTTGGGACAGCCTCTGGAAACACCATATATTTT; cdr3_aa: CASSALGTASGNTIYF
v_call: TRBV20-1; j_call: TRBJ2-7; clone_size: many; d_call: NA; cdr3_nt: TGCAGTTGGGGGGACAGCTCCTACGAGCAGTACTTC; cdr3_aa: CSWGDSSYEQYF
v_call: TRBV6-1; j_call: TRBJ2-7; clone_size: NA; d_call: NA; cdr3_nt: TGTGCCAGCACTCCAGGGGACGGGGGCTCCTACGAGCAGTACTTC; cdr3_aa: CASTPGDGGSYEQYF
v_call: TRBV11-3; j_call: TRBJ2-3; clone_size: many; d_call: NA; cdr3_nt: TGTGCCAGCAGCTTAGGTCACGTCACAGATACGCAGTATTTT; cdr3_aa: CASSLGHVTDTQYF
v_call: TRBV12-3/TRBV12-4; j_call: TRBJ2-1; clone_size: few; d_call: NA; cdr3_nt: TGTGCCAGCAGTCCACCTTGCGTTTCGATTAATGATGAGCAGTTCTTC; cdr3_aa: CASSPPCVSINDEQFF
v_call: TRBV6-2/TRBV6-3; j_call: TRBJ2-1; clone_size: few; d_call: NA; cdr3_nt: TGTGCCAGCACCACCTCTAGATCGTCCTACAATGAGCAGTTCTTC; cdr3_aa: CASTTSRSSYNEQFF
v_call: TRBV27; j_call: TRBJ1-2; clone_size: NA; d_call: NA; cdr3_nt: TGTGCCAGCAGTTTACAGGGGCCCTATGGCTACACCTTC; cdr3_aa: CASSLQGPYGYTF
v_call: TRBV24-1; j_call: TRBJ1-1; clone_size: NA; d_call: NA; cdr3_nt: TGTGCCACCAGTGATTCTACTGAAGCTTTCTTT; cdr3_aa: CATSDSTEAFF
v_call: TRBV11-1; j_call: TRBJ2-2; clone_size: many; d_call: NA; cdr3_nt: TGTGCCAGCAGCTTAGCCAGAAACACCGGGGAGCTGTTTTTT; cdr3_aa: CASSLARNTGELFF
v_call: TRBV20-1; j_call: TRBJ2-5; clone_size: few; d_call: TRBD2; cdr3_nt: TGCAGTGCTCGAGGGGGGCTAGCGGGAGCCGGCGAGACCCAGTACTTC; cdr3_aa: CSARGGLAGAGETQYF
v_call: TRBV3-1; j_call: TRBJ2-5; clone_size: many; d_call: NA; cdr3_nt: TGTGCCAGCAGCTCCTGGACCCCGAGGGGGGAGACCCAGTACTTC; cdr3_aa: CASSSWTPRGETQYF
v_call: TRBV12-3/TRBV12-4; j_call: TRBJ1-1; clone_size: NA; d_call: NA; cdr3_nt: TGTGCCAGCAGTTTCGTATGGGGAGCTGAAGCTTTCTTT; cdr3_aa: CASSFVWGAEAFF
v_call: TRBV29-1; j_call: TRBJ1-1; clone_size: many; d_call: NA; cdr3_nt: TGCAGCGTTGAGGGACGATTAGACCGGCACACTGAAGCTTTCTTT; cdr3_aa: CSVEGRLDRHTEAFF